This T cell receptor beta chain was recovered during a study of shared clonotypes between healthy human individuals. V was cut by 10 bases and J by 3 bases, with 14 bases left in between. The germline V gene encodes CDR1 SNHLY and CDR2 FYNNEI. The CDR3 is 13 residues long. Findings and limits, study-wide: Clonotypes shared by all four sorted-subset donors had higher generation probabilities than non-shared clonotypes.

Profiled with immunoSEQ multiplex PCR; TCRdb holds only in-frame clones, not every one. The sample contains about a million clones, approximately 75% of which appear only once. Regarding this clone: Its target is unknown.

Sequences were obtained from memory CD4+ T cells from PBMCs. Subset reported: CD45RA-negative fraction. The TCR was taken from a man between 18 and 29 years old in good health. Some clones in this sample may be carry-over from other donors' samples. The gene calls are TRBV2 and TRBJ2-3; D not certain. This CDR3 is CATNYGATDTQYF. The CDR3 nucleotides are TGTGCCACAAACTATGGTGCGACAGATACGCAGTATTTT.